One sample yielded the 8 T cell receptor beta chains listed below, sequenced in a study of T cell responses to AZD1222 COVID-19 vaccine. Profiled with immunoSEQ multiplex PCR; TCRdb holds only in-frame clones, not every one. Here the sample spans over 95,000 clones, about 89% being singletons. Sequencing was performed on peripheral blood, taken on day 0 of AZD1222 vaccination. The receptor set was obtained from an adult in good health.

Here the CDR3 DNA reads TGTGCCACCCAGACGACAGGGAGCTCCTATAATTCACCCCTCCACTTT. This translates into CATQTTGSSYNSPLHF. This rearrangement joins TRBV7-9 to TRBJ1-6, with 7 bases lining up with TRBD1. The V segment lost 10 bases and the J segment 0 bases; nucleotides outside the gene matches: 9. Germline-derived CDR1 and CDR2 are SEHNR and FQNEAQ (reference sequence). The CDR3 length is 16 residues.

J is TRBJ2-3 and V is TRBV7-2; D possibly corresponds to TRBD1 (6 bases). CDR3 length: 15 residues. Germline loops: CDR1 SGHTA, CDR2 FQGNSA. Trimming pared 5 bases from V and 1 base from J, leaving 13 bases between. For the CDR3, the DNA is TGTGCCAGCAGCCCCACAGGGCGCGGCACAGATACGCAGTATTTT. It yields the protein CASSPTGRGTDTQYF.

The genes are TRBV7-2 and TRBJ2-4, with a tentative D call TRBD1 (6 bases). Germline V gives CDR1 SGHTA, CDR2 FQGNSA. The CDR3 covers 16 residues. V was cut by 5 bases and J by 0 bases, with 14 bases left in between. The CDR3 sequence is CASSVQGNLAKNIQYF. CDR3 DNA sequence: TGTGCCAGCAGCGTACAGGGTAATCTAGCCAAAAACATTCAGTACTTC.

The chain recombines TRBV7-2 with TRBJ1-2, with 7 bases matching TRBD1. Germline lookup yields CDR1 SGHTA and CDR2 FQGNSA. J lost 7 bases, V lost 3 bases, and 5 bases had no gene match. CDR3 length: 13 amino acids. CDR3 bases: TGTGCCAGCAGCTTCACCACAGGGGCTGGCTACACCTTC. It codes for CASSFTTGAGYTF. Based on the CDR3 plus reference TRBV7-2 and TRBJ1-2, the full variable domain is GAGVSQSPSNKVTEKGKDVELRCDPISGHTALYWYRQSLGQGLEFLIYFQGNSAPDKSGLPSDRFSAERTGGSVSTLTIQRTQQEDSAVYLCASSFTTGAGYTFGSGTRLTVV.

For the CDR3, the DNA is TGTGCCAGCAGCTTAGGGGCGGCAGGAACGAAGTATTTT. This translates into CASSLGAAGTKYF. V gene TRBV11-3 combines with J gene TRBJ2-3; D is unclear. Germline values: CDR1 SGHNT, CDR2 YENEEA. V lost 1 base to trimming and J lost 13 bases, with 15 bases between them. This CDR3 region has 13 residues.

The chain links TRBV7-2 to TRBJ2-3; D is uncertain. The V gene lost 1 base and the J gene lost 5 bases, with 7 bases spanning the gap. The germline gives CDR1 SGHTA, CDR2 FQGNSA. The CDR3 has 13 residues. Here the CDR3 DNA reads TGTGCCAGCAGCTTAGAATCAATAGATACGCAGTATTTT. It codes for CASSLESIDTQYF. The whole variable domain, filled in from reference TRBV7-2 and TRBJ2-3, reads GAGVSQSPSNKVTEKGKDVELRCDPISGHTALYWYRQSLGQGLEFLIYFQGNSAPDKSGLPSDRFSAERTGGSVSTLTIQRTQQEDSAVYLCASSLESIDTQYFGPGTRLTVL.

The chain couples TRBV5-1 to TRBJ2-7; TRBD2 is a possible D gene (5 bases). Germline CDR1 SGHRS, CDR2 YFSETQ. V lost 0 bases to trimming and J lost 3 bases, with 16 bases between them. The CDR3 consists of 16 residues. The CDR3 loop reads CASSLAPIGIDYEQYF. The DNA for the CDR3 is TGCGCCAGCAGCTTGGCCCCGATCGGGATAGACTACGAGCAGTACTTC.

The chain links TRBV5-4 to TRBJ1-2; D possibly corresponds to TRBD1 (6 bases). CDR3 size: 15 residues. V lost 3 bases and J lost 7, with 19 bases in between. Germline assignment: CDR1 SGHNT and CDR2 YYREEE (reference sequence). In nucleotides, the CDR3 is TGTGCCAGCAGCTCGACTCAGGTACCCAGGGGTGGCTACACCTTC. It specifies CASSSTQVPRGGYTF.